What follows are 5 T cell receptor beta chains derived from one specimen sequenced in a study of tumor and adjacent non-tumor tissue in lung cancer. RNA was extracted from bulk tissue without any cell sorting. The library came from three nested PCR rounds adapted from ARM-PCR protocols. MiXCR, applied by TCRdb to the multiplex PCR reads, yields one record per CDR3 protein. Of tens of thousands of distinct CDR3 sequences listed, roughly 56% were seen once; the top ten hold over 20%. Sequencing was performed on lung tumor tissue. These receptor sequences come from a man in his fifties or sixties with non-small cell lung cancer.

Concerning this clonotype itself: A single base separates this from a much larger clone, so it may be a read error. The chain carries TRBV6-5 and TRBJ2-3; D might be TRBD1 (6 bases). V dropped 9 bases and J dropped 2 bases, with 21 bases sitting between them. The CDR3 length is 16 residues. Germline-derived CDR1 and CDR2 are MNHEY and SVGAGI. The CDR3, as DNA: TGTGCCAGAAGGAAGACCAGGGGTCGTTCCACAGATACGCAGTATTTT. Its translation: CARRKTRGRSTDTQYF.

This chain uses TRBV11-2 with TRBJ2-5; D is unclear. The CDR3 has 13 amino acids. Looked up from germline, CDR1 is SGHAT and CDR2 is FQNNGV. V was pared by 3 bases and J by 7 bases, with 12 bases between. CDR3 in DNA: TGTGCCAGCAGCTTGTTAAGATGGGGGACCCAGTACTTC. It translates to CASSLLRWGTQYF.

Concerning this clonotype itself: Possible read error: a much larger clone is one base away. V and J are TRBV4-1 and TRBJ1-3; TRBD1 aligns across 8 bases. There are 18 residues in the CDR3. Losses at the gene ends were 5 bases for V and 2 bases for J; bases not matched to a gene: 14. Germline V gene data show CDR1 as MGHRA and CDR2 as YSYEKL. CDR3 bases: TGCGCCAGCAGCGAACCTGGTGGGACGACAGGGGCTGGAAACACCATATATTTT. Residues: CASSEPGGTTGAGNTIYF.

The chain carries TRBV6-6 and TRBJ2-7; TRBD2 matches 12 bases. Trimming removed 6 bases from V and 6 bases from J; junction bases left unmatched: 6. CDR3 length equals 14 residues. Germline V gene lookup returns CDR1 MNHNY and CDR2 SVGAGI (reference sequence). In DNA, the CDR3 is TGTGCCAGCAGGCCTGGACTAGCGGGAAGCGAGCAGTACTTC. Its translation: CASRPGLAGSEQYF.

This sequence joins TRBV28 and TRBJ1-1, with 12 bases fitting TRBD1. J lost 3 bases, V lost 6 bases, and 8 bases had no gene match. This CDR3 has 16 residues. The germline CDR1 and CDR2 sequences are MDHEN and SYDVKM. DNA of the CDR3: TGTGCCAGCAGCTGGGGGACAGGGGGCGCACACACTGAAGCTTTCTTT. Encoded protein: CASSWGTGGAHTEAFF.